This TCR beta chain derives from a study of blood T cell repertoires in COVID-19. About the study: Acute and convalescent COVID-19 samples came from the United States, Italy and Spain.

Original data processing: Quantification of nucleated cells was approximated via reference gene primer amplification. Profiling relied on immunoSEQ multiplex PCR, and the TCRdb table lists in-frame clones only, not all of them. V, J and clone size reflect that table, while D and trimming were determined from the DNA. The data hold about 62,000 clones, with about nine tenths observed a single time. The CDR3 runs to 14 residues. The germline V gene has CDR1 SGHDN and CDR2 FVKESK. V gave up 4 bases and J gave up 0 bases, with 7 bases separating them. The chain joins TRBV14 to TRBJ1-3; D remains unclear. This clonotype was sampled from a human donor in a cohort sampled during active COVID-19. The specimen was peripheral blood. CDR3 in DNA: TGTGCCAGCAGCCCCCTGTCCTCTGGAAACACCATATATTTT. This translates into CASSPLSSGNTIYF.